This TCR beta chain is drawn from a study of T cell responses to AZD1222 COVID-19 vaccine. V lost 1 base and J lost 5, with 11 bases in between. Germline CDR1 and CDR2: SGHTA and FQGNSA. This CDR3 comprises 14 residues. Measured with immunoSEQ multiplex PCR; TCRdb has only the in-frame clones, and not every one. The table lists fewer than 55,000 clones, 83% of them singletons, with over 40% in the top ten. This material consisted of peripheral blood, taken on day 0 of AZD1222 vaccination. The clonotype originates from an adult in good health. The J gene is TRBJ2-5, the V gene TRBV7-2; D ambiguous. CDR3 sequence: CASSLGLAGETQYF. The CDR3 nucleotides read TGTGCCAGCAGCTTAGGGTTAGCTGGGGAGACCCAGTACTTC. Combining the CDR3 with reference TRBV7-2 and TRBJ2-5 gives the whole variable domain GAGVSQSPSNKVTEKGKDVELRCDPISGHTALYWYRQSLGQGLEFLIYFQGNSAPDKSGLPSDRFSAERTGGSVSTLTIQRTQQEDSAVYLCASSLGLAGETQYFGPGTRLLVL.